Below, 22 T cell receptor beta chains from the same sample are listed, as sequenced in a study of Ad26.COV2.S vaccination and SARS-CoV-2 variants. Some clones are missing from TCRdb's copy, which holds only in-frame ones; the method was immunoSEQ multiplex PCR. This sample has approximately 300,000 clones, with 70% to 90% found just once. The sample's treatment: 15 to 20 received Ad26.COV2.S at low or high dose, single or two shots; five or six received placebo; per-sample allocation not given. On day 63 after the first injection, vaccine and placebo recipients gave samples. The sequencing here drew on peripheral blood, taken in a trial of Ad26.COV2.S vaccine versus placebo. Receptors were obtained from a person aged 18 to 59 who received the Ad26.COV2.S COVID-19 vaccine or a placebo.

The rearrangement links TRBV7-9 to TRBJ1-5, with no clear D. V dropped 1 base and J dropped 1 base, with 5 bases sitting between them. Per the germline V gene, CDR1 is SEHNR and CDR2 is FQNEAQ (reference sequence). The CDR3 is made up of 14 amino acids. The CDR3 DNA sequence: TGTGCCAGCAGCTTAGATCAAAGCAATCAGCCCCAGCATTTT. It encodes CASSLDQSNQPQHF.

V usage is TRBV4-3 and J usage is TRBJ1-5; TRBD1 matches at 10 bases. Germline V gene lookup returns CDR1 LGHNA and CDR2 YSLEER. CDR3 size: 19 residues. Germline trimming cut 0 bases from V and 3 bases from J; bases unmatched to any gene: 11. DNA for the CDR3: TGCGCCAGCAGCCAAGAACTCCAGACAGGGGGCACGAACAATCAGCCCCAGCATTTT. Its translation: CASSQELQTGGTNNQPQHF.

This chain links TRBV5-1 with TRBJ2-7; TRBD1 or TRBD2 may be the D gene (5 bases each). This CDR3 comprises 15 residues. V dropped 5 bases and J dropped 5 bases, with 20 bases sitting between them. Per germline, CDR1 SGHRS and CDR2 YFSETQ. For the CDR3, the DNA is TGCGCCAGCAGGCCGGGGACCTACTTGCCTCACGAGCAGTACTTC. Translation gives CASRPGTYLPHEQYF.

The chain carries TRBV5-1 and TRBJ2-5; 7 positions match TRBD2. This CDR3 spans 14 amino acids. After removal of 6 bases from V and 1 base from J, the junction contained 6 bases not matched to a gene. From germline, CDR1 is SGHRS and CDR2 YFSETQ. CDR3 bases: TGCGCCAGCACCCGGGGGGATGCCCAAGAGACCCAGTACTTC. Amino acid sequence: CASTRGDAQETQYF. The variable domain in full, completed from reference TRBV5-1 and TRBJ2-5, reads KAGVTQTPRYLIKTRGQQVTLSCSPISGHRSVSWYQQTPGQGLQFLFEYFSETQRNKGNFPGRFSGRQFSNSRSEMNVSTLELGDSALYLCASTRGDAQETQYFGPGTRLLVL.

This clone was seen a single time. This chain uses TRBV29-1 with TRBJ2-5, with a possible D match to TRBD2 (5 bases). V lost 5 bases, J lost 2 bases, and 9 bases lay in between. Looked up from germline, CDR1 is SQVTM and CDR2 is ANQGSEA. CDR3 length: 12 residues. CDR3 protein: CSVSRGQETQYF. The CDR3 nucleotides are TGCAGCGTTTCCCGGGGACAAGAGACCCAGTACTTC.

The rearrangement joins TRBV7-2 to TRBJ2-5, with D maybe TRBD2 (6 bases). CDR3 length: 17 amino acids. V was trimmed by 3 bases and J by 2 bases, leaving 19 bases between them. Germline V gene data show CDR1 as SGHTA and CDR2 as FQGNSA. CDR3 protein: CASSLGARGAVQETQYF. The CDR3, as DNA: TGTGCCAGCAGCTTGGGTGCGCGGGGAGCCGTTCAAGAGACCCAGTACTTC.

This chain links TRBV7-6 with TRBJ2-3; the match to TRBD2 covers 11 bases. Losses at the gene ends were 1 base for V and 2 bases for J; bases not matched to a gene: 5. The CDR3 has 17 amino acids. Per the germline V gene, CDR1 is SGHVS and CDR2 is FNYEAQ. The CDR3 DNA is TGTGCCAGCAGCTTAGGGACTAGCGGGTGGTACACAGATACGCAGTATTTT. It translates to CASSLGTSGWYTDTQYF.

The gene calls are TRBV5-5 and TRBJ2-5, with D unresolved. V lost 0 bases and J lost 5, with 11 bases in between. Germline V gene lookup returns CDR1 SGHKS and CDR2 YYEKEE (reference sequence). This CDR3 contains 14 residues. The DNA of the CDR3 is TGTGCCAGCAGCTTGGAAGCTTCCAGCGAGACCCAGTACTTC. Translated: CASSLEASSETQYF. The full variable domain, completed using reference TRBV5-5 and TRBJ2-5, is DAGVTQSPTHLIKTRGQQVTLRCSPISGHKSVSWYQQVLGQGPQFIFQYYEKEERGRGNFPDRFSARQFPNYSSELNVNALLLGDSALYLCASSLEASSETQYFGPGTRLLVL.

This chain links TRBV11-2 with TRBJ2-5; 8 nucleotides agree with TRBD2. V lost 5 bases and J lost 7; bases outside the gene matches: 12. The CDR3 covers 15 residues. CDR1 and CDR2 from the germline V gene are SGHAT and FQNNGV. Written as DNA, the CDR3 is TGTGCCAGCAGCCCTCCGGGTAGCGGGGTCGGGACCCAGTACTTC. Its protein product is CASSPPGSGVGTQYF.

The chain uses TRBV27 and TRBJ1-2; TRBD1 is a possible D gene (6 bases). CDR3 size: 14 residues. Germline V gives CDR1 MNHEY, CDR2 SMNVEV (reference sequence). V was trimmed by 3 bases and J by 7 bases, leaving 15 bases between them. In nucleotides, the CDR3 is TGTGCCAGCAGTTTTTTCCCAGGGGATGGTGGCTACACCTTC. This codes for CASSFFPGDGGYTF.

This clone appeared a few times. The genes are TRBV4-3 and TRBJ1-4; D unclear. Germline loops: CDR1 LGHNA, CDR2 YSLEER. V was cut by 2 bases and J by 7 bases, with 11 bases left in between. CDR3 length equals 14 residues. CDR3 loop: CASSQSERTEKLFF. The DNA of the CDR3 is TGCGCCAGCAGCCAATCGGAACGAACTGAAAAACTGTTTTTT.

The V and J genes are TRBV2 and TRBJ1-3, with 8 bases fitting TRBD1. Germline-derived CDR1 and CDR2 are SNHLY and FYNNEI. The ends lost 5 bases at V and 0 bases at J; junction bases unmatched: 6. The CDR3 runs to 16 residues. The CDR3 DNA sequence: TGTGCCAGCAGTCCCCGGGACAGGCTCTCTGGAAACACCATATATTTT. Protein sequence: CASSPRDRLSGNTIYF.

V gene TRBV4-1 combines with J gene TRBJ1-2; TRBD1 matches 7 bases. This CDR3 has 14 residues. CDR1 and CDR2 (germline): MGHRA, YSYEKL. Trimming cost V 3 bases and J 8 bases; bases outside gene matches: 9. Written as DNA, the CDR3 is TGCGCCAGCAGCCATCGGGATCAGGGGGGCGGCTACACCTTC. The encoded protein is CASSHRDQGGGYTF.

This clone was recorded once. The chain is built from TRBV5-1 and TRBJ2-5; 13 positions match TRBD2. J gave up 3 bases and V 5 bases, and 1 base lay outside the gene matches. From germline, CDR1 is SGHRS and CDR2 YFSETQ. The CDR3 runs 14 residues. The CDR3 DNA is TGCGCCAGCAGAGGGACTAGCGGGAAAGAGACCCAGTACTTC. It yields the protein CASRGTSGKETQYF.

The chain joins TRBV11-1 to TRBJ2-7; the match to TRBD2 covers 7 bases. CDR3 length equals 13 residues. Germline assignment: CDR1 SGHAT and CDR2 FQDESV (reference sequence). V trimming: 3 bases; J trimming: 3 bases; junction bases outside the gene matches: 2. CDR3 loop: CASSLGRDYEQYF. As DNA, the CDR3 is TGTGCCAGCAGCTTGGGGAGGGACTACGAGCAGTACTTC.

This chain connects TRBV5-1 to TRBJ1-4; TRBD1 is a possible D gene (6 bases). Germline CDR1 is SGHRS and CDR2 is YFSETQ. Trimming cost V 6 bases and J 3 bases, with 15 bases left between them. This CDR3 has 15 residues. The CDR3: CASTSLQGPNEKLFF. The CDR3 nucleotides read TGCGCCAGCACCTCCCTTCAGGGGCCTAATGAAAAACTGTTTTTT.

The gene calls are TRBV4-1 and TRBJ1-1; D not certain. The V end was cut by 2 bases, the J end by 1 base, with 14 bases between. The CDR3 loop spans 16 amino acids. Germline CDR1 and CDR2: MGHRA and YSYEKL. The CDR3 reads CASSQSLGRSNTEAFF. The DNA for the CDR3 is TGCGCCAGCAGCCAAAGCCTCGGACGGTCGAACACTGAAGCTTTCTTT.

A note on this clone: The sample holds other DNA sequences that translate to the same CDR3. The V gene is TRBV5-1, the J gene TRBJ1-6, with D unclear. Germline V gene sequence: CDR1 SGHRS, CDR2 YFSETQ. The V gene lost 0 bases and the J gene lost 5 bases, with 9 bases spanning the gap. The CDR3 runs 15 residues. The CDR3 loop is CASSLGTGNNSPLHF. In nucleotides, the CDR3 is TGCGCCAGCAGCTTGGGCACGGGGAATAATTCACCCCTCCACTTT.

J is TRBJ2-1 and V is TRBV7-2; 9 bases align to TRBD1. With V trimmed by 4 bases and J by 6 bases, 4 bases remained unmatched. This CDR3 has 14 amino acids. Germline lookup yields CDR1 SGHTA and CDR2 FQGNSA. The chain's CDR3 is CASSSGTGTNEQFF. The CDR3 DNA reads TGTGCCAGCAGCTCCGGGACAGGGACCAATGAGCAGTTCTTC. The whole variable domain, filled in from reference TRBV7-2 and TRBJ2-1, reads GAGVSQSPSNKVTEKGKDVELRCDPISGHTALYWYRQSLGQGLEFLIYFQGNSAPDKSGLPSDRFSAERTGGSVSTLTIQRTQQEDSAVYLCASSSGTGTNEQFFGPGTRLTVL.

The chain is built from TRBV6-2 or TRBV6-3 and TRBJ2-1; TRBD2 agrees at 12 bases. Germline CDR1 is MNHEY and CDR2 is SVGEGT. The CDR3 totals 15 residues. V lost 4 bases, J lost 4 bases, and 2 bases stayed unmatched. The CDR3 DNA is TGTGCCAGCAGTTCTAGCGGGGGGGTATACAATGAGCAGTTCTTC. It specifies CASSSSGGVYNEQFF.

CDR3 in amino acids: CASSTTRAGGNTIYF. In DNA form, the CDR3 reads TGTGCCAGCAGCACGACAAGGGCGGGTGGAAACACCATATATTTT. This chain links TRBV5-6 with TRBJ1-3, with unresolved D. Germline lookup yields CDR1 SGHDT and CDR2 YYEEEE. V lost 4 bases and J lost 3, with 14 bases in between. The CDR3 extends over 15 amino acids.

The rearrangement links TRBV12-3 or TRBV12-4 to TRBJ1-2, with D perhaps matching TRBD1 (5 bases). The CDR3 runs 12 residues. V was cut by 5 bases and J by 4 bases, with 8 bases left in between. CDR3 protein: CASSPRAYGYTF. The CDR3 DNA sequence: TGTGCCAGCAGTCCCAGGGCCTATGGCTACACCTTC.